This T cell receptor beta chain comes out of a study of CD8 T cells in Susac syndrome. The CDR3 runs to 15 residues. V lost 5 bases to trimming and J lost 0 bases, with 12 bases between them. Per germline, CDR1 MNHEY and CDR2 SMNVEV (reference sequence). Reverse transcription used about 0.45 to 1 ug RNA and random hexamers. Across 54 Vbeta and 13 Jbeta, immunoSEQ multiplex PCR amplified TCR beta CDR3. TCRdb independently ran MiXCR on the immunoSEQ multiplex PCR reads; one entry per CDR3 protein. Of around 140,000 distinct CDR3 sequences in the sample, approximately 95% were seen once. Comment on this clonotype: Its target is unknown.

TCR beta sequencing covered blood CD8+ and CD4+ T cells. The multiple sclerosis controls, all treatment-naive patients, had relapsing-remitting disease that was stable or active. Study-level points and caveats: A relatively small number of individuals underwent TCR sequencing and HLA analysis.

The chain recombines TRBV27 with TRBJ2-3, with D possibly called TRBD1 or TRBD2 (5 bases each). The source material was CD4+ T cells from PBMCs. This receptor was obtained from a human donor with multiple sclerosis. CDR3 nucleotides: TGTGCCAGCAGTCCGGGGCCTTATAGCACAGATACGCAGTATTTT. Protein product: CASSPGPYSTDTQYF.